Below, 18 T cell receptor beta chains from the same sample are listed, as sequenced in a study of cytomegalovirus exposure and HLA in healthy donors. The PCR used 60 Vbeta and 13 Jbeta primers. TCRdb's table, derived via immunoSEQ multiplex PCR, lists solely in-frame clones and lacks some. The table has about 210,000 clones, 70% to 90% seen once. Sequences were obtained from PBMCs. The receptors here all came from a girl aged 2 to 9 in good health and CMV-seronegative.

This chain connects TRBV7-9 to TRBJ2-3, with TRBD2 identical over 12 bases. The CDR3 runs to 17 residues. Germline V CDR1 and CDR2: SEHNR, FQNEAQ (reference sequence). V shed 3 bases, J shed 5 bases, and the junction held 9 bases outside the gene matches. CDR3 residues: CASSFWFETSGGDTQYF. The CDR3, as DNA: TGTGCCAGCAGCTTTTGGTTTGAGACTAGCGGGGGAGATACGCAGTATTTT.

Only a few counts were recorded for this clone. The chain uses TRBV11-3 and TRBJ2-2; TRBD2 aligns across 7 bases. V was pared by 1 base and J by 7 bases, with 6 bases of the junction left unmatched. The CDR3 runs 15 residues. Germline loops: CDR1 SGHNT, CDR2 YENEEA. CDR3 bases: TGTGCCAGCAGCTTAGGGGACTACCCCGTCGGGGAGCTGTTTTTT. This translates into CASSLGDYPVGELFF.

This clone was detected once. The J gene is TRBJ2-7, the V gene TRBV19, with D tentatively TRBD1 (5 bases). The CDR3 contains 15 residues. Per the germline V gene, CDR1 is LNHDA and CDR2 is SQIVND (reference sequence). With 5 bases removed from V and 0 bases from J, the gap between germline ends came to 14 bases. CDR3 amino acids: CASSYRTSSSYEQYF. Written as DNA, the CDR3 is TGTGCCAGTAGTTACAGGACATCTAGCTCCTACGAGCAGTACTTC.

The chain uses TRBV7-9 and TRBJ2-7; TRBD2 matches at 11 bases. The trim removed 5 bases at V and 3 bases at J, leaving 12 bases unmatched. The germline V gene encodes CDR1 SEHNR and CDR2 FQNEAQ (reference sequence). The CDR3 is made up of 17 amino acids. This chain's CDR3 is CASSRSRGTSGHYEQYF. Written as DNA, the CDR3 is TGTGCCAGCAGCCGGAGCCGAGGGACTAGCGGACACTACGAGCAGTACTTC.

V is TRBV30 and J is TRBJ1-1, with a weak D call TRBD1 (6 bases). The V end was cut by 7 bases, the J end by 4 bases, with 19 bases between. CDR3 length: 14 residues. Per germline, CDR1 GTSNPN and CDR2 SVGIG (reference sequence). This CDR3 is CAFFLQGGGTEAFF. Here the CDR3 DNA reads TGTGCCTTCTTTTTACAGGGCGGAGGCACTGAAGCTTTCTTT.

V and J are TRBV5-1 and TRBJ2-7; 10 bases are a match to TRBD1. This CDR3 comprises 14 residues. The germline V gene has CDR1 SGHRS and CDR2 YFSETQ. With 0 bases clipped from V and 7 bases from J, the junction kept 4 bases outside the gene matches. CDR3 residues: CASSLEGQGLEQYF. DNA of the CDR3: TGCGCCAGCAGCTTGGAGGGACAGGGGCTTGAGCAGTACTTC.

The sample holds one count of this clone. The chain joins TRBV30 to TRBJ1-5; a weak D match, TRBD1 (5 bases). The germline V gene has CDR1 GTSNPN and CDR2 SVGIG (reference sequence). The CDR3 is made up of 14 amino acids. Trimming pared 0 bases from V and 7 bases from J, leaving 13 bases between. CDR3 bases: TGTGCCTGGAGTGTGTGGGGGGGGTTCCAGCCCCAGCATTTT. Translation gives CAWSVWGGFQPQHF.

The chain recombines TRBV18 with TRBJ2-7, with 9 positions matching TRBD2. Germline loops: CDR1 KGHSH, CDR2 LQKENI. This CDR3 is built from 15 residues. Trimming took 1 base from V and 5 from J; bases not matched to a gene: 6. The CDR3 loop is CASSPLPSGTNEQYF. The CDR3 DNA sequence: TGTGCCAGCTCACCACTGCCTAGCGGGACGAACGAGCAGTACTTC.

CDR3 sequence: CASSRRLAGGRAYEQYF. The CDR3 region has the DNA TGTGCCAGCAGCCGAAGACTAGCGGGGGGGAGGGCCTACGAGCAGTACTTC. This rearrangement joins TRBV13 to TRBJ2-7, with 14 bases matching TRBD2. The CDR3 is 17 residues long. CDR1 is PRHDT and CDR2 is FYEKMQ in the germline V gene (reference sequence). V was clipped by 5 bases and J by 2 bases; unmatched bases: 8.

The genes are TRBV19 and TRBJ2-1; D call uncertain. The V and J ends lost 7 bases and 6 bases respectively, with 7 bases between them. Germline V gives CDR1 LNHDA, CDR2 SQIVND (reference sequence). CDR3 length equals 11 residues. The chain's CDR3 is CASNSGNEQFF. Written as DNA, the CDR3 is TGTGCCAGTAATAGTGGCAATGAGCAGTTCTTC.

CDR3 in DNA: TGCAGCGTCCTGGCTTCCTATGGCTACACCTTC. This gives the protein CSVLASYGYTF. The V and J genes are TRBV29-1 and TRBJ1-2; D call uncertain. Between the trimmed V and J ends, which lost 6 bases and 4 bases, there was a span of 9 bases. This CDR3 is built from 11 residues. The germline CDR1 and CDR2 sequences are SQVTM and ANQGSEA.

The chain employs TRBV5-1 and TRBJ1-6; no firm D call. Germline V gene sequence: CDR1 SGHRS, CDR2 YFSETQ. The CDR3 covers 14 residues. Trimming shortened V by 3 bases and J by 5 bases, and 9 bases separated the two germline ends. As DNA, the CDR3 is TGCGCCAGCAGCTCCGGGGATAATAATTCACCCCTCCACTTT. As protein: CASSSGDNNSPLHF.

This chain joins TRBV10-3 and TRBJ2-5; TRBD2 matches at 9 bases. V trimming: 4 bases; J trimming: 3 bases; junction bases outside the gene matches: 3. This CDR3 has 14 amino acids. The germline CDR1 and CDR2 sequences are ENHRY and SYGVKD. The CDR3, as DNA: TGTGCCATCAGTGGGGTAGCGGGAGAAGAGACCCAGTACTTC. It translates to CAISGVAGEETQYF.

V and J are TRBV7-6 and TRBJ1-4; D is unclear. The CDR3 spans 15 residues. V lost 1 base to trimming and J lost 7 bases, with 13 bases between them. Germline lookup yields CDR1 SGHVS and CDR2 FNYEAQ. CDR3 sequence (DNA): TGTGCCAGCAGCTTAGGCTTCGGGTCTAGTGAAAAACTGTTTTTT. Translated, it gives CASSLGFGSSEKLFF.

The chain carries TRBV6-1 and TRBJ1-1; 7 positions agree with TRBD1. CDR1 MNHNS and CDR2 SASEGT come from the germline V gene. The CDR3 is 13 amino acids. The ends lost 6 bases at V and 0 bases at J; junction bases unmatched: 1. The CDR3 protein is CASRGQMNTEAFF. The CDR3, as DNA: TGTGCCAGCAGGGGACAGATGAACACTGAAGCTTTCTTT.

For the CDR3, the DNA is TGCGCCAGCAGTGATCCGACAGGGCCCCTCTACGAGCAGTACTTC. Protein product: CASSDPTGPLYEQYF. The gene calls are TRBV10-1 and TRBJ2-7; 7 bases fit TRBD1. The germline V gene has CDR1 WNHNN and CDR2 SYGVQD (reference sequence). V lost 3 bases, J lost 3 bases, and 8 bases stayed unmatched. The CDR3 covers 15 residues.

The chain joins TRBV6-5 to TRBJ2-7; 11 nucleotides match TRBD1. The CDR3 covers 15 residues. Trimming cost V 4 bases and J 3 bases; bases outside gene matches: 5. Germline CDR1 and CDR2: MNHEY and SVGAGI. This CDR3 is CASSLVGTGGYEQYF. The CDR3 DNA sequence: TGTGCCAGCAGTTTGGTCGGGACAGGGGGCTACGAGCAGTACTTC.

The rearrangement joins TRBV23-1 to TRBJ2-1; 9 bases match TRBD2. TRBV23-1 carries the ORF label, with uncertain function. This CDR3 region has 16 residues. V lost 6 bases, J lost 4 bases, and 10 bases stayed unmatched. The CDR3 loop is CASRVAGVPLYNEQFF. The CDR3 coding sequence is TGCGCCAGCAGGGTAGCGGGGGTCCCTTTATACAATGAGCAGTTCTTC.